This TCR beta chain is drawn from a study of shared clonotypes between healthy human individuals. Study-wide context: Each donor's CD4 naive and CD4 memory cells filled three plates apiece, CD8 naive two, and CD8 memory one.

Sequencing was performed with immunoSEQ multiplex PCR; in TCRdb, only in-frame clones are kept and a portion is missing. The repertoire has under 700,000 clones, approximately 95% of them found once; the top ten carry approximately 0.11%. The CDR3 totals 13 residues. The V gene's germline CDR1 is SGHVS and CDR2 FNYEAQ. The junction had 0 bases not matched to a gene; V was cut back by 3 bases and J by 4 bases. Naive CD8 cells comprised CD45RO-negative, CCR7-positively selected cells, excluding terminally differentiated effector memory CD45RA+ cells. This TCR was recovered from a young woman in good health. The genes are TRBV7-6 and TRBJ2-5, with 9 nucleotides matching TRBD2. Sequences were obtained from naive CD8+ T cells sorted from blood. The CDR3 nucleotides read TGTGCCAGCAGCTTTAGCGGGAGAGAGACCCAGTACTTC. The encoded protein is CASSFSGRETQYF.